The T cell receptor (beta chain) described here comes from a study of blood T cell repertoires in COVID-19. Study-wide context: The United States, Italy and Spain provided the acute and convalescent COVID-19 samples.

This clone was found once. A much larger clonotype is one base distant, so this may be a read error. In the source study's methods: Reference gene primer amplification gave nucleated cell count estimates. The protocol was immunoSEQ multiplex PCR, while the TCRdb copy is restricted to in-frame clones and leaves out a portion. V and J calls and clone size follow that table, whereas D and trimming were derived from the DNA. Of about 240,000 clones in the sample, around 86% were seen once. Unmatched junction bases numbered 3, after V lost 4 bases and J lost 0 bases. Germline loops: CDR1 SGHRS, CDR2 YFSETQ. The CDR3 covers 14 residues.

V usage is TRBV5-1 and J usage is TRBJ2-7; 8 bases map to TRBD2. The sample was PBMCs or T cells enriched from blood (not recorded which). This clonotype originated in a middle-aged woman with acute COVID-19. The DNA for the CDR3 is TGCGCCAGCAGCCTCGGGACTAGCTCCTACGAGCAGTACTTC. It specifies CASSLGTSSYEQYF.